Listed below are T cell receptor beta chains from one sample, sequenced in a study of OX40 agonist ivuxolimab in advanced cancers. Measured with immunoSEQ multiplex PCR; TCRdb has only the in-frame clones, and not every one. The repertoire consists of tens of thousands of clones, with 90% to 95% occurring once and the leading ten covering about 4%. The starting material was CD4+ or CD8+ T cells sorted from blood, obtained in a trial of the OX40 agonist ivuxolimab. These receptors were collected from an adult with an advanced solid tumor such as melanoma, head and neck, liver or kidney cancer. CDR3s include the opening cysteine and the closing phenylalanine or tryptophan. The D gene is left open where the match is weak. Clone size is stated in some rows and not others, as once, few, many or a class when expanded.

. | TRBJ1-3 | TRBV28 | . | TGTGCCAGCAGTTTACTCCAGGGAAACACCATATATTTT | CASSLLQGNTIYF
TRBD1 | TRBJ1-4 | TRBV7-9 | . | TGTGCCAGCAGCCCCTTAGGGACAGGGGGTGAAAAACTGTTTTTT | CASSPLGTGGEKLFF
. | TRBJ1-2 | TRBV18 | . | TGTGCCAGCTCACCACCTCAAGGATCAGGGTCCTATGGCTACACCTTC | CASSPPQGSGSYGYTF
. | TRBJ2-1 | TRBV4-3 | . | TGCGCCAGCAGCCAAGATACAGCCCTGAGAGGCTACAATGAGCAGTTCTTC | CASSQDTALRGYNEQFF
. | TRBJ2-2 | TRBV7-9 | . | TGTGCCAGCAGCCTAGCTACGTACACCGGGGAGCTGTTTTTT | CASSLATYTGELFF
. | TRBJ1-6 | TRBV11-2 | . | TGTGCCAGCAGCTTATCAGGGCCCAATTCACCCCTCCACTTT | CASSLSGPNSPLHF
. | TRBJ2-5 | TRBV2 | few | TGTGCCAGCAGTGATATGGGCTGGGAGACCCAGTACTTC | CASSDMGWETQYF
. | TRBJ1-2 | TRBV7-9 | . | TGTGCCAGCAGCTTAGAGCGGACCGGCTACACCTTC | CASSLERTGYTF
. | TRBJ1-4 | TRBV27 | . | TGTGCCAGCAGTCCCCTGGGGGCTAATGAAAAACTGTTTTTT | CASSPLGANEKLFF
. | TRBJ2-2 | TRBV11-3 | . | TGTGCCAGCAGCTTGGGGCCCGGAGCGAACACCGGGGAGCTGTTTTTT | CASSLGPGANTGELFF
. | TRBJ2-4 | TRBV21-1 | once | TGTGCCAGCAGCAATCAGGGGGCGACCAAAAACATTCAGTACTTC | CASSNQGATKNIQYF
TRBD2 | TRBJ2-5 | TRBV4-2 | . | TGTGCCAGCAGCACTCAGTCGGGGGAGGGGGAGACCCAGTACTTC | CASSTQSGEGETQYF
. | TRBJ1-2 | TRBV6-6 | . | TGTGCCAGCAGTTATCCGACCGCCCAGGGATTAGATGGCTACACCTTC | CASSYPTAQGLDGYTF
. | TRBJ1-5 | TRBV9 | . | TGTGCCAGCAGCGTAGGGGACATCAATCAGCCCCAGCATTTT | CASSVGDINQPQHF
. | TRBJ2-7 | TRBV28 | few | TGTGCCAGCAGTTTTGGATCCCCGTACGAGCAGTACTTC | CASSFGSPYEQYF
. | TRBJ2-7 | TRBV6-5 | . | TGTGCCAGCAGTTACTCGACTCCCCCGTACGAGCAGTACTTC | CASSYSTPPYEQYF
. | TRBJ2-7 | TRBV4-3 | . | TGCGCCAGCAGCCAAGATAAGGGCCTGTACGAGCAGTACTTC | CASSQDKGLYEQYF
. | TRBJ2-7 | TRBV7-8 | medium-sized | TGTGCCAGCAGCTTATCCCAGACTAGCTACGAGCAGTACTTC | CASSLSQTSYEQYF
. | TRBJ1-1 | TRBV19 | . | TGTGCCAGTAGTATTAGTATCGGCAGGGAGGCTTTCTTT | CASSISIGREAFF
. | TRBJ2-7 | TRBV11-2 | medium-sized | TGTGCCAGCAGCTTAGCTTGGGACTCCGTCGAGCAGTACTTC | CASSLAWDSVEQYF
. | TRBJ1-1 | TRBV19 | . | TGTGCCAGTAGTATCGACGCCCCCGGCGACACTGAAGCTTTCTTT | CASSIDAPGDTEAFF
. | TRBJ1-5 | TRBV6-1 | once | TGTGCCAGCAGTGAAGCGGACACCCCATTTTTTAATCAGCCCCAGCATTTT | CASSEADTPFFNQPQHF
. | TRBJ1-2 | TRBV6-4 | . | TGTGCCAGCAGTGACTCCCTGGGCTATGGCTACACCTTC | CASSDSLGYGYTF
. | TRBJ1-1 | TRBV6-5 | . | TGTGCCAGCAGTTACGGGGCAGGGGAAGGGTTTGAAGCTTTCTTT | CASSYGAGEGFEAFF
TRBD1 | TRBJ2-7 | TRBV9 | . | TGTGCCAGCAGAGTAATCCGGGACAGGGGATCCTACGAGCAGTACTTC | CASRVIRDRGSYEQYF
. | TRBJ1-4 | TRBV7-9 | medium-sized | TGTGCCAGCAGTATCAGACAGAGTAATGAAAAACTGTTTTTT | CASSIRQSNEKLFF
. | TRBJ2-7 | TRBV13 | once | TGTGCCAGCAGCTCCCTCTCCTACGAGCAGTACTTC | CASSSLSYEQYF
. | TRBJ2-7 | TRBV5-1 | . | TGCGCCAGCAGTTCGCCGGCTCGAGCCTACGAGCAGTACTTC | CASSSPARAYEQYF
TRBD1 | TRBJ2-7 | TRBV28 | . | TGTGCCAGCAGTTTCAAAACAGGGGGCGGCTCTTACGAGCAGTACTTC | CASSFKTGGGSYEQYF
. | TRBJ2-5 | TRBV29-1 | . | TGCAGCGTTTTTTTGGGGGACTCTCTATTATCGCCCCCCACATACCAAGAGACCCAGTACTTC | CSVFLGDSLLSPPTYQETQYF
TRBD2 | TRBJ2-3 | TRBV5-8 | . | TGTGCCAGCAGCTCGGGACTAGGGACAGATACGCAGTATTTT | CASSSGLGTDTQYF
. | TRBJ2-5 | TRBV2 | . | TGTGCCAGCAAGGGCACGGCAGGTAACCAAGAGACCCAGTACTTC | CASKGTAGNQETQYF
. | TRBJ1-4 | TRBV2 | . | TGTGCCAGCAGTGAACCTCGGACCACAGCTAATGAAAAACTGTTTTTT | CASSEPRTTANEKLFF
TRBD1 | TRBJ1-6 | TRBV28 | . | TGTGCCAGCAGTGTCCTTAGGACAGGGAATTCACCCCTCCACTTT | CASSVLRTGNSPLHF
. | TRBJ2-5 | TRBV27 | . | TGTGCCAGCAGTTTAGGTCGGGAAGAGACCCAGTACTTC | CASSLGREETQYF
TRBD1 | TRBJ1-2 | TRBV28 | . | TGTGCCAGCAGTCTCCCGAGGGACAGCAAACCAGCGTATGGCTACACCTTC | CASSLPRDSKPAYGYTF
. | TRBJ2-3 | TRBV6-4 | . | TGTGCCAGCAGTGAGGTACCAACTGGCACAGATACGCAGTATTTT | CASSEVPTGTDTQYF
. | TRBJ2-5 | TRBV5-5 | . | TGTGCCAGCAGCTACCCAGGCCAAGAGACCCAGTACTTC | CASSYPGQETQYF
TRBD1 | TRBJ1-5 | TRBV7-8 | . | TGTGCCACCACGGGACAGGGAGGCAATCAGCCCCAGCATTTT | CATTGQGGNQPQHF
. | TRBJ2-3 | TRBV27 | . | TGTGCCAGCAGTCCCCGGTCTGGGGGAATCACAGATACGCAGTATTTT | CASSPRSGGITDTQYF
. | TRBJ1-1 | TRBV11-2 | . | TGTGCCAGCAGCTTAGATGGCGCTTACACTGAAGCTTTCTTT | CASSLDGAYTEAFF
. | TRBJ2-5 | TRBV29-1 | few | TGCAGCGTTGAAGTGGTGGGCTTACCAACGACCCAGTACTTC | CSVEVVGLPTTQYF
TRBD2 | TRBJ2-1 | TRBV6-5 | . | TGTGCCAGCAATGTAGCGGGAGTGAATGAGCAGTTCTTC | CASNVAGVNEQFF
. | TRBJ1-1 | TRBV7-6 | . | TGTGCCAGCAGCTTAGATGTCGGGCAGCAGAACACTGAAGCTTTCTTT | CASSLDVGQQNTEAFF
TRBD1 | TRBJ1-2 | TRBV7-8 | . | TGTGCCAGCAGCTCCGACAGGGCCCCACACTATGGCTACACCTTC | CASSSDRAPHYGYTF
. | TRBJ1-2 | TRBV7-9 | . | TGTGCCAGCAGCTTAGGGATGGGGGATCATGGCTACACCTTC | CASSLGMGDHGYTF
. | TRBJ2-5 | TRBV14 | once | TGTGCCAGCAGCCAAGCTCGGGGGGCCCGGGAGACCCAGTACTTC | CASSQARGARETQYF